The 6 T cell receptor beta chains below all came from one sample that was sequenced in a study of cytomegalovirus exposure and HLA in healthy donors. Use of 60 Vbeta and 13 Jbeta primers characterized the PCR. Sequenced by immunoSEQ multiplex PCR; TCRdb stores in-frame clones only, minus some. The data contain some 150,000 clones, 79% of them seen just once; the ten biggest clones take up roughly 3.6%. Sequencing used PBMCs. The source of these receptors is a human donor in good health.

The V call is TRBV4-2, the J call TRBJ1-3; D is ambiguous. The CDR3 has 16 residues. V was clipped by 4 bases and J by 0 bases, with 13 bases between them. The germline V gene has CDR1 LGHNA and CDR2 YNFKEQ. Here the CDR3 DNA reads TGTGCCAGCAGCCCGGTTCCTGCGAGCTCTGGAAACACCATATATTTT. Its protein is CASSPVPASSGNTIYF.

The chain recombines TRBV11-2 with TRBJ2-7; D is unresolved. The CDR3 sequence is 14 residues long. Germline V lookup: CDR1 SGHAT, CDR2 FQNNGV. Between the trimmed V and J ends, which lost 3 bases and 4 bases, there was a span of 13 bases. CDR3 sequence reads: CASSFTAGTYEQYF. DNA of the CDR3: TGTGCCAGCAGCTTTACAGCTGGAACTTACGAGCAGTACTTC. The whole variable domain, filled in from reference TRBV11-2 and TRBJ2-7, reads EAGVAQSPRYKIIEKRQSVAFWCNPISGHATLYWYQQILGQGPKLLIQFQNNGVVDDSQLPKDRFSAERLKGVDSTLKIQPAKLEDSAVYLCASSFTAGTYEQYFGPGTRLTVT.

This chain uses TRBV19 with TRBJ1-1, with 7 bases identical to TRBD1. Unmatched junction bases numbered 14, after V lost 6 bases and J lost 4 bases. CDR1 LNHDA and CDR2 SQIVND come from the germline V gene (reference sequence). There are 16 residues in the CDR3. CDR3: CASSRGRMRGTTEAFF. In nucleotides, the CDR3 is TGTGCCAGTAGCAGGGGGAGGATGAGGGGGACCACTGAAGCTTTCTTT.

CDR3 DNA sequence: TGTGCCACCACTACGGTTACGGGAAGGCTTAGCAATCAGCCCCAGCATTTT. Amino acid sequence: CATTTVTGRLSNQPQHF. V and J are TRBV15 and TRBJ1-5, with D hard to call. This CDR3 has 17 residues. Germline CDR1 LNHNV, CDR2 YYDKDF (reference sequence). V shed 7 bases and J shed 0 bases, with 19 bases lying between them. The whole variable domain, remainder taken from reference TRBV15 and TRBJ1-5, is DAMVIQNPRYQVTQFGKPVTLSCSQTLNHNVMYWYQQKSSQAPKLLFHYYDKDFNNEADTPDNFQSRRPNTSFCFLDIRSPGLGDTAMYLCATTTVTGRLSNQPQHFGDGTRLSIL.

V is TRBV19 and J is TRBJ2-1; possibly TRBD2 for D (6 bases). The V end lost 5 bases, the J end lost 5 bases, and 16 bases lay between the germline ends. The CDR3 is made up of 15 amino acids. CDR1 and CDR2 from the germline V gene are LNHDA and SQIVND (reference sequence). The CDR3 region is CASSSPGLRNNEQFF. DNA for the CDR3: TGTGCCAGTAGTTCCCCGGGACTCAGAAACAATGAGCAGTTCTTC.

This clone has just a few counts. The genes are TRBV5-1 and TRBJ2-1, with 11 bases lining up with TRBD2. The CDR3 sequence is 15 residues long. CDR1 and CDR2 from the germline V gene are SGHRS and YFSETQ. V shed 1 base and J 8 bases; nucleotides not matched to a gene: 5. The CDR3 region is CASSLKLAGEHEQFF. DNA of the CDR3: TGCGCCAGCAGCTTGAAACTAGCGGGAGAACATGAGCAGTTCTTC.